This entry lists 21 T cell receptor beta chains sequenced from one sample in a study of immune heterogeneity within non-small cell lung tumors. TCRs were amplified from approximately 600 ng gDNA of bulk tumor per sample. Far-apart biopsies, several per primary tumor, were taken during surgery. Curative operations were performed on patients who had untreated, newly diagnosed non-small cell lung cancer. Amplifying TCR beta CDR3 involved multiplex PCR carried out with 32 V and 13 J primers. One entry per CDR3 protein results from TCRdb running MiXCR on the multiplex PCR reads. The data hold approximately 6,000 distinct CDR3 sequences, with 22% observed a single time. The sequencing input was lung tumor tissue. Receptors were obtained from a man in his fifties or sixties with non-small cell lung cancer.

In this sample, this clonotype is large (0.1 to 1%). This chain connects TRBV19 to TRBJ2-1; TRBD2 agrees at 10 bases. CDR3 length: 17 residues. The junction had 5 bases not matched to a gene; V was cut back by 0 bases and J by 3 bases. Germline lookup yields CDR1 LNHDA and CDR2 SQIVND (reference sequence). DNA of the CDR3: TGTGCCAGTAGTATAGATCGTGCTAGCGGGAGCTACAATGAGCAGTTCTTC. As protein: CASSIDRASGSYNEQFF.

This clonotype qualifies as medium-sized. The CDR3: CASSPGTGSNQPQHF. The CDR3 DNA follows: TGTGCCAGCAGCCCAGGGACAGGGAGCAATCAGCCCCAGCATTTT. The chain carries TRBV5-6 and TRBJ1-5; 9 positions agree with TRBD1. From germline, CDR1 is SGHDT and CDR2 YYEEEE. This CDR3 region has 15 residues. V lost 4 bases and J lost 1; bases outside the gene matches: 3.

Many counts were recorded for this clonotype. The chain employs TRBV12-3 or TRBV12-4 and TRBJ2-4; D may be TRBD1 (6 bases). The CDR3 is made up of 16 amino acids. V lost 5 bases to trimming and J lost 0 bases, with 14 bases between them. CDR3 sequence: CASSLGQSLAKNIQYF. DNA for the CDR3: TGTGCCAGCAGTCTCGGACAGAGCCTAGCCAAAAACATTCAGTACTTC.

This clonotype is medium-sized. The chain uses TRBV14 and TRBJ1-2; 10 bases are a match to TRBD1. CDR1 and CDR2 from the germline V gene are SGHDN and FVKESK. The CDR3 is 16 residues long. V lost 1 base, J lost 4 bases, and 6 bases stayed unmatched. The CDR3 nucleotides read TGTGCCAGCAGCCAAGGTGGGACAGGGGCTGGCTATGGCTACACCTTC. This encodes CASSQGGTGAGYGYTF.

The CDR3 DNA reads as TGTGCCAGCAGCAGGGGGGTCGGGCTCTCTGGGGCCAACGTCCTGACTTTC. Translation gives CASSRGVGLSGANVLTF. The chain carries TRBV5-6 and TRBJ2-6; D possibly uses TRBD1 or TRBD2 (6 bases each). Trimming left V 4 bases short and J 0 bases short, with 14 bases between. Germline values: CDR1 SGHDT, CDR2 YYEEEE. The CDR3 is 17 residues long.

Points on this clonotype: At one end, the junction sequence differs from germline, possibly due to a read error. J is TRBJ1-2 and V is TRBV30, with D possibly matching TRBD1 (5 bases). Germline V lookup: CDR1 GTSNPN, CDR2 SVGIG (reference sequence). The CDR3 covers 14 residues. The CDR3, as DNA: TGTGCCCGTTCGAACGCAGGGCTCGCAGATGGCTACTCCTTC. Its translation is CARSNAGLADGYSF.

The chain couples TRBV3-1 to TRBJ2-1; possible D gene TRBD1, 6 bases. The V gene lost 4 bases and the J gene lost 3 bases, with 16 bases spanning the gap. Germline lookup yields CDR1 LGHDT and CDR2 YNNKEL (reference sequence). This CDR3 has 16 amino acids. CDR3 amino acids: CASSLVQGLGYNEQFF. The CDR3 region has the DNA TGTGCCAGCAGCCTCGTACAGGGATTGGGCTACAATGAGCAGTTCTTC.

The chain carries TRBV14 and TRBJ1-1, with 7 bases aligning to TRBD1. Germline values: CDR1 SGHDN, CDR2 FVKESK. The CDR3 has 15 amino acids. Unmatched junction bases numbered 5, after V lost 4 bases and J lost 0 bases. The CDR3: CASSRYGQVNTEAFF. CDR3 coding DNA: TGTGCCAGCAGCCGGTACGGACAGGTGAACACTGAAGCTTTCTTT.

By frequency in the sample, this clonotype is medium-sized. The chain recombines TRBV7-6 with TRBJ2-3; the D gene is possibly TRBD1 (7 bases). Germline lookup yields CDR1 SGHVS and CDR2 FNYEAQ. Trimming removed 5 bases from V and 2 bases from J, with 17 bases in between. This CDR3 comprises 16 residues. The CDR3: CASSAGGLPNTDTQYF. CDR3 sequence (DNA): TGTGCCAGCAGCGCAGGGGGACTGCCTAACACAGATACGCAGTATTTT.

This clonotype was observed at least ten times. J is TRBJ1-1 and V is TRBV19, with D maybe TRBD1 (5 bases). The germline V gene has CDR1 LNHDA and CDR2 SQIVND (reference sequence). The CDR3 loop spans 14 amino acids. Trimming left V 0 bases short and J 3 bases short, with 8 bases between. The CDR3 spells CASSIEGDYTEAFF. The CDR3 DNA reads TGTGCCAGTAGTATAGAAGGGGACTACACTGAAGCTTTCTTT.

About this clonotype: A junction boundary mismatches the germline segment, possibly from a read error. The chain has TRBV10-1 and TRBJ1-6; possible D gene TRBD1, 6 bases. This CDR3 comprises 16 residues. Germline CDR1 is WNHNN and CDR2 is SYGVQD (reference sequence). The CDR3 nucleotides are TGCGCCAGCTGTAAGGGGGGGGGAGGTTCTAATTCACCCTTCCACTTT. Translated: CASCKGGGGSNSPFHF.

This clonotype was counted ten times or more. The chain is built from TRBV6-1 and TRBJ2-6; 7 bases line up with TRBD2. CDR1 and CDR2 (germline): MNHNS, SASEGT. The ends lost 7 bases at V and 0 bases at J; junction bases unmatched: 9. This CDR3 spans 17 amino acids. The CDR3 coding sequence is TGTGCCAGCACCAGTCGGGCGGGAGTCTCTGGGGCCAACGTCCTGACTTTC. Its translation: CASTSRAGVSGANVLTF.

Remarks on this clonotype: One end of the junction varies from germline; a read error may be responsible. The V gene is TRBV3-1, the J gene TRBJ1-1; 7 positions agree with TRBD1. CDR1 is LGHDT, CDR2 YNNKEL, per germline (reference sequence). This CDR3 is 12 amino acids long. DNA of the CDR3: TGTGCCTGCAGCGCGACAGGGAAGATAGCTTTCTTT. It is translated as CACSATGKIAFF.

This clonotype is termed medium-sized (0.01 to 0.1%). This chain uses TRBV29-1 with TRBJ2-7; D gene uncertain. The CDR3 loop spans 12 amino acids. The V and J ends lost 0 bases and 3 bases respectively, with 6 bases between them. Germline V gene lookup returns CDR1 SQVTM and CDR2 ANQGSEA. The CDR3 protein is CSVEDNSYEQYF. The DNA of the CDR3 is TGCAGCGTTGAAGATAATAGCTACGAGCAGTACTTC.

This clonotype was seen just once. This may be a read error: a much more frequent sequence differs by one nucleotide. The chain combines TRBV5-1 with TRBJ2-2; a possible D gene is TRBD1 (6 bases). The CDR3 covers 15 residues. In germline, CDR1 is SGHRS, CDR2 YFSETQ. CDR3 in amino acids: CARSLGTQGAGELFF. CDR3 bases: TGCGCCAGAAGCTTGGGTACACAGGGAGCCGGGGAGCTGTTTTTT.

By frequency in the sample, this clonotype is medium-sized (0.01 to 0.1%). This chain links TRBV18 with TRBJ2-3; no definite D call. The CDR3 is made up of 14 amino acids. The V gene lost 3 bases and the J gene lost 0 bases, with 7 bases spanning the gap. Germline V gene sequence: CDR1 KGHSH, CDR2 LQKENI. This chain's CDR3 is CASSPQSSTDTQYF. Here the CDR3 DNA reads TGTGCCAGCTCACCGCAGAGTAGCACAGATACGCAGTATTTT.

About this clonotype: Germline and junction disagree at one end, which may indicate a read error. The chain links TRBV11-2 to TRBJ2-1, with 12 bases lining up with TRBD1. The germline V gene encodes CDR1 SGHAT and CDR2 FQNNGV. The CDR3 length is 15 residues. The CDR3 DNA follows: TGTGCCATCAGCCACGGCGGGACAGGGGGCCGTTCGCAGTTCTTC. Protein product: CAISHGGTGGRSQFF.

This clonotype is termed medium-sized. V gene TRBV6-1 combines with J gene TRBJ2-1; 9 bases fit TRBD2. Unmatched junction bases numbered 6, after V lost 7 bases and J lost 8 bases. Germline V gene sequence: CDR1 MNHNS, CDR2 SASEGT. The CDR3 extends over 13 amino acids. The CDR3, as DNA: TGTGCCAGCACCGGGACTAGCTTAGATGAGCAGTTCTTC. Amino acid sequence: CASTGTSLDEQFF.

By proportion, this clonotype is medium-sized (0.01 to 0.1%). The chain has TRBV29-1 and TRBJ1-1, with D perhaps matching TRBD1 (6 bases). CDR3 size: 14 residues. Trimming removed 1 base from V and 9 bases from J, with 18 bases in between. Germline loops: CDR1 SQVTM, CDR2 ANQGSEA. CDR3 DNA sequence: TGCAGCGTTGAAGGGGGTGTGGGGGCGCGAAAAGCTTTCTTT. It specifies CSVEGGVGARKAFF. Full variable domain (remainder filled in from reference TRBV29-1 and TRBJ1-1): SAVISQKPSRDICQRGTSLTIQCQVDSQVTMMFWYRQQPGQSLTLIATANQGSEATYESGFVIDKFPISRPNLTFSTLTVSNMSPEDSSIYLCSVEGGVGARKAFFGQGTRLTVV.

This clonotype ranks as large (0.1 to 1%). As DNA, the CDR3 is TGTGCCAGCAAACTTACAGGGTCCTACGAGCAGTACTTC. Translation gives CASKLTGSYEQYF. The chain has TRBV28 and TRBJ2-7; maybe TRBD1 (6 bases). Germline CDR1 reads MDHEN; CDR2 reads SYDVKM. The CDR3 is 13 amino acids. V gave up 7 bases and J gave up 1 base, with 11 bases separating them.

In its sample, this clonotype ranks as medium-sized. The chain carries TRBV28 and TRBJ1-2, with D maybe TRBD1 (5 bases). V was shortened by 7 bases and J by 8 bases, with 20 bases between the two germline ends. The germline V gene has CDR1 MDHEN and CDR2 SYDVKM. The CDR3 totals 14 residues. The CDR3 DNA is TGTGCCAGCACTCATATCCGGGACTGGTCCGGCTACACCTTC. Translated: CASTHIRDWSGYTF.